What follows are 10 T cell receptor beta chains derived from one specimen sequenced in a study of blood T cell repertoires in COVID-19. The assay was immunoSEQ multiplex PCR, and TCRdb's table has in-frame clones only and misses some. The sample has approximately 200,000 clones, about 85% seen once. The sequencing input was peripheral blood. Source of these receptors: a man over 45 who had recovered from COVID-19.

CDR3 sequence reads: CASSQGGLAGVETQYF. The CDR3 DNA reads TGTGCCAGCAGCCAAGGAGGACTAGCGGGAGTTGAGACCCAGTACTTC. The chain carries TRBV3-1 (or the pseudogene TRBV3-2) and TRBJ2-5, with 13 bases that match TRBD2. The germline V gene has CDR1 LGHDT and CDR2 YNNKEL (reference sequence). V lost 1 base, J lost 5 bases, and 4 bases stayed unmatched. CDR3 length: 16 residues.

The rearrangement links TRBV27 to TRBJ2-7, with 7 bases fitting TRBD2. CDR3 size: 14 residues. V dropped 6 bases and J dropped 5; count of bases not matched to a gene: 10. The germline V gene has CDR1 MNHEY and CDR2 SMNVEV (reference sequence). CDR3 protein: CASSPRTSRDEQYF. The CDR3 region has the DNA TGTGCCAGCAGCCCTCGGACTAGTAGGGACGAGCAGTACTTC.

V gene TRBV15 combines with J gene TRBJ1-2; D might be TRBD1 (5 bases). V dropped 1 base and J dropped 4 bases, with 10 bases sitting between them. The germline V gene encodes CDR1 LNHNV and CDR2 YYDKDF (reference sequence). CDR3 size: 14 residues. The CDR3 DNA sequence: TGTGCCACCAGCAGAGGCGGGGGGGGCTATGGCTACACCTTC. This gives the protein CATSRGGGGYGYTF. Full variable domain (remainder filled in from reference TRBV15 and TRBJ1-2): DAMVIQNPRYQVTQFGKPVTLSCSQTLNHNVMYWYQQKSSQAPKLLFHYYDKDFNNEADTPDNFQSRRPNTSFCFLDIRSPGLGDTAMYLCATSRGGGGYGYTFGSGTRLTVV.

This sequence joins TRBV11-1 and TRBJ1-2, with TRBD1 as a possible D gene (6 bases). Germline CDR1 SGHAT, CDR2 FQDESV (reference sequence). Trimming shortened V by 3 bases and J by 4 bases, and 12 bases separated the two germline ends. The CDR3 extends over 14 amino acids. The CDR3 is CASSFGQRGYGYTF. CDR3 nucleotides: TGTGCCAGCAGCTTTGGACAGAGGGGCTATGGCTACACCTTC.

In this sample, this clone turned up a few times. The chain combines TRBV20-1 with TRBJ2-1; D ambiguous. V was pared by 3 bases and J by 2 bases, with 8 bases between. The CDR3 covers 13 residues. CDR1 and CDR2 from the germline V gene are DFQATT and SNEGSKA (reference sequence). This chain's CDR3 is CSASHGAYNEQFF. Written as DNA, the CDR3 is TGCAGTGCTAGTCACGGAGCCTACAATGAGCAGTTCTTC.

This chain's CDR3 is CASSSLAGSNTEAFF. The CDR3 DNA reads TGTGCCAGCAGTTCCCTGGCAGGCTCGAACACTGAAGCTTTCTTT. V and J are TRBV28 and TRBJ1-1, with D uncertain. Trimming stripped 4 bases from V and 1 base from J, with 13 bases between. The CDR3 is 15 residues long. Germline CDR1 and CDR2: MDHEN and SYDVKM.

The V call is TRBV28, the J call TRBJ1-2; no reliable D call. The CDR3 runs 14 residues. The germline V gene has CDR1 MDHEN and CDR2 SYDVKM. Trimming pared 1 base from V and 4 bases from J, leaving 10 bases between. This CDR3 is CASSLSQDFYGYTF. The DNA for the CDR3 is TGTGCCAGCAGTTTATCCCAGGATTTCTATGGCTACACCTTC.

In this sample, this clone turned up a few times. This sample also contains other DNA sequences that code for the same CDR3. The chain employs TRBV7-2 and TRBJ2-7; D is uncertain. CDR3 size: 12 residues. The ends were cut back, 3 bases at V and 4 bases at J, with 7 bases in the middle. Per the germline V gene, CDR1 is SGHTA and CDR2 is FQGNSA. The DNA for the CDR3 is TGTGCCAGCAGCTTGTCTAGATACGAGCAGTACTTC. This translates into CASSLSRYEQYF.

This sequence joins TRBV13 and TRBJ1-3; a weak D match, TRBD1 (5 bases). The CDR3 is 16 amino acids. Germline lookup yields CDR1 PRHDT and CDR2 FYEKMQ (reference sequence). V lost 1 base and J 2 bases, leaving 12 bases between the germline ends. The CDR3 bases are TGTGCCAGCAGCTTAGTGCCCGGGGGTCCTGGAAACACCATATATTTT. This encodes CASSLVPGGPGNTIYF.

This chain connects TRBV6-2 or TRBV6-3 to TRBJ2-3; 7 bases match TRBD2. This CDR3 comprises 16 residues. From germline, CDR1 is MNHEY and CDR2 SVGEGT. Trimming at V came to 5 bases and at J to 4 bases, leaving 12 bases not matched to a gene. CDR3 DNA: TGTGCCAGCAGTGAGGGAGGGCACAAAGTCCCAGATACGCAGTATTTT. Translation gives CASSEGGHKVPDTQYF.